This T cell receptor beta chain was recovered during a study of T cell repertoires in breast cancer (dated by TCRdb to the mid-2010s). About the investigation overall: Tumors, lymph nodes and peripheral blood lymphocytes from breast cancer patients were profiled in the study, along with peripheral blood from healthy control donors. Most of the roughly 22 patient tumors analyzed for shared TCRs were ER+/PR+. Nine healthy donors, of an age range similar to that of the patients, were included as controls. Sequencing yielded on average roughly 450,000 sequences per sample and approximately 10 reads per input cell. The study reasoned that TCRs shared between breast cancer patients would target shared antigens, given breast cancer's low mutational burden and rare common mutations. Tumors and tumor-involved lymph nodes were minced, digested with Liberase and DNase, and then passed through 70-um and 40-um filters. Blood samples were separated by Ficoll, whereas tumor-free lymph nodes were processed without any enzymatic digestion.

Overall study outcomes, separate from this receptor: Shared TCRs were encoded by various nucleotide sequences, which suggests selection and expansion based on antigen. Because transcript abundance and primer differences skewed clone recovery, emulsion RT-PCR was regarded as qualitative rather than quantitative. Genuine antitumor clones may have been missed because singleton TCRs were discarded and only part of each tumor was sampled. Eighteen TCR pairs were shared across seven or more patient tumors and were rarely found in control blood, which suggested possible tumor specificity. Sentinel lymph nodes involved by tumor shared about fourfold more TCRs with matched tumor repertoires than tumor-free nodes did (roughly 7.3% versus 1.9%). TRBV7 predominated among shared TCRs, which may reflect tumor recognition or a mispriming bias from eight TRBV7 primers.

The method behind the library was emulsion pairing. Unpaired genes were suppressed in a second nested PCR with blocking oligos, after which Illumina adaptors and barcodes were added in a third nested PCR. Between roughly 5,000 and 250,000 T cells, along with C-region, Stepout and V-region primers, were included in each emulsion RT-PCR master mix. Emulsions were generated with the Micellula Emulsion and Purification Kit, and RT-PCR used Qiagen OneStep RT-PCR reagents. Pooled libraries were sequenced with paired-end 2 x 250 reads on an Illumina MiSeq. The authors' pipeline ran thus. In Galaxy, read pairs were joined and then clipped at the engineered overlap into separate alpha and beta files, and any unclipped reads were discarded. To assign alpha-beta pairs, the researchers used CompleteTCR, a MiTCR-based pipeline that relies on an R script to link chains sharing read cluster identifiers. TCR sequences that were observed only once, about 1-3.4% of the total, were removed as potential sequencing errors. Starting from the raw public reads, TCRdb applied fastp trimming at Q25, assembled clones with MiXCR and retained in-frame beta chains. Rows with one shared CDR3 protein collapse into an entry with the most common genes and DNA. TCRdb, not the authors, supplied the V and J calls. Recorded for this sample are some 37,000 distinct CDR3 sequences; about 50% of them occurred a single time. The leading ten clones occupy less than 70% of the sample.

Trimming accounts for 3 bases at V and 0 bases at J, while the number of junction bases matched to no gene is 4. According to the germline V gene (reference sequence), CDR1 reads SGHNT and CDR2 reads YYREEE. The CDR3 contains 16 residues, cysteine and phenylalanine counted. Solely the CDR3 DNA is kept, with 48 bases framed from the first base. To analyze paired alpha-beta TCRs of CD8+ T cells, the study used an expanded emulsion RT-PCR method with primers covering all TCR V genes. CD8+ T cells were isolated with a CD8 positive selection kit and were then incubated overnight in approximately 10 IU/mL IL-2 prior to emulsion RT-PCR. Comments on this clonotype: Its antigen is currently not known. No qualities accompany the bases; no much larger clone lies one base away.

The rearranged segments are TRBV5-4 and TRBJ2-3; 10 central bases correspond to TRBD2. Sequences were obtained from CD8+ T cells. This TCR came from a pool of human donors with breast cancer or a healthy control (not recorded which). The DNA sequence is TGTGCCAGCAGCTCCCTGACTAGCGGGAGCACAGATACGCAGTATTTT. This translates into CASSSLTSGSTDTQYF.